Detailed here is one TCR beta chain. The antigen it recognizes is unknown. No clone much larger than this one lies a single base away; base qualities are absent. From its cysteine to its phenylalanine, the CDR3 spans 13 amino acids. The kept DNA is CDR3 alone, 39 bases in frame from the first base. CDR1 and CDR2 were assigned from the germline V gene as SNHLY and FYNNEI. V was cut back by 5 bases and J by 3 bases, leaving a gap of 10 bases between them. This sample is drawn from a study of patients and donors after allogeneic stem cell transplantation (dated by TCRdb to about 2020). The library was made by RT-PCR. Instrument on record: NextSeq 550. TCRdb's own reprocessing of the public reads used fastp at Q25 and MiXCR and kept productive beta chains. Rows are combined by CDR3 protein, so each entry shows the most common genes and DNA. The sample data list about 200,000 distinct CDR3 sequences, and about 37% of these were observed just once. The leading ten clones occupy approximately 10% of the sample.

The sequence links TRBV2 to TRBJ1-1; possibly the D gene is TRBD1, per 6 matching bases. The sequenced sample was blood, either unsorted or a sorted T cell fraction (not recorded which). The sequence was collected from a human donor who was either an allogeneic HSCT recipient or a stem cell or donor lymphocyte infusion donor (not recorded which). It is not recorded whose cells these are; they may come from a transplant donor. The CDR3 corresponds to CASSYNRDTEAFF. DNA sequence: TGTGCCAGCAGTTATAACAGGGACACTGAAGCTTTCTTT.